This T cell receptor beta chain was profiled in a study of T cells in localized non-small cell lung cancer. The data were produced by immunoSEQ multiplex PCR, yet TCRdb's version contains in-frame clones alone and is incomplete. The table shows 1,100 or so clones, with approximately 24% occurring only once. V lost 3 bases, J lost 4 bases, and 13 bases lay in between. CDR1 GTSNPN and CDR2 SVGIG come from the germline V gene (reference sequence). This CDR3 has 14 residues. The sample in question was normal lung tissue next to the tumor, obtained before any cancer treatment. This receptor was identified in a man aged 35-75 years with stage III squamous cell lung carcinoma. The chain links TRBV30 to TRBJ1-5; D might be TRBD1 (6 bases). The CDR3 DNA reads TGTGCCTGGAGAGCGGACAGTAGAAATCAGCCCCAGCATTTT. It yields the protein CAWRADSRNQPQHF.